The 10 T cell receptor beta chains listed next were all sequenced from one sample in a study of T cell responses to AZD1222 COVID-19 vaccine. The method was immunoSEQ multiplex PCR; TCRdb's version includes in-frame clones alone and lacks a portion of them. In the table there are 100,000 to 150,000 clones, roughly 86% of which are singletons. Source: peripheral blood, taken on day 0 of AZD1222 vaccination. These receptors all stem from an adult in good health.

This chain links TRBV6-5 with TRBJ2-1, with 8 bases identical to TRBD1. Unmatched junction bases numbered 4, after V lost 6 bases and J lost 0 bases. The CDR3 is 15 amino acids. CDR1 is MNHEY and CDR2 is SVGAGI in the germline V gene. CDR3 bases: TGTGCCAGCAGAGGACAGGGCAGCTCCTACAATGAGCAGTTCTTC. As protein: CASRGQGSSYNEQFF.

The chain carries TRBV25-1 and TRBJ1-6; tentative D call: TRBD1 (5 bases). V lost 6 bases to trimming and J lost 3 bases, with 15 bases between them. In germline, CDR1 is MGHDK, CDR2 SYGVNS. This CDR3 comprises 16 residues. The CDR3 reads CASRGPGPSYNSPLHF. As DNA, the CDR3 is TGTGCCAGCAGGGGTCCGGGACCGAGCTATAATTCACCCCTCCACTTT.

The rearrangement joins TRBV4-1 to TRBJ2-7; 7 positions agree with TRBD2. Germline V lookup: CDR1 MGHRA, CDR2 YSYEKL. This CDR3 is built from 13 residues. The V gene end was trimmed by 1 base and the J gene end by 6 bases; junction bases not matched to a gene: 3. As DNA, the CDR3 is TGCGCCAGCAGCCAAGCGGGAGGCCCCGAGCAGTACTTC. Protein: CASSQAGGPEQYF.

The chain uses TRBV28 and TRBJ1-1, with no clear D. The CDR3 is made up of 14 amino acids. V lost 4 bases and J 0 bases, leaving 9 bases between the germline ends. CDR1 and CDR2 from the germline V gene are MDHEN and SYDVKM. CDR3 loop: CASSSAPMNTEAFF. The CDR3 coding sequence is TGTGCCAGCAGTTCCGCCCCAATGAACACTGAAGCTTTCTTT.

The chain has TRBV2 and TRBJ2-5; TRBD1 agrees at 11 bases. CDR1 SNHLY and CDR2 FYNNEI come from the germline V gene. This CDR3 region has 16 residues. V lost 4 bases to trimming and J lost 4 bases; unmatched junction nucleotides: 8. The CDR3, as DNA: TGTGCCAGCAGTGCCCCAAGGGACAGGGGGAGAGAGACCCAGTACTTC. It is translated as CASSAPRDRGRETQYF. The whole variable domain, filled in from reference TRBV2 and TRBJ2-5, reads EPEVTQTPSHQVTQMGQEVILRCVPISNHLYFYWYRQILGQKVEFLVSFYNNEISEKSEIFDDQFSVERPDGSNFTLKIRSTKLEDSAMYFCASSAPRDRGRETQYFGPGTRLLVL.

The chain joins TRBV5-6 to TRBJ2-7; unclear D gene. V lost 0 bases and J 6 bases, leaving 7 bases between the germline ends. Germline V gene lookup returns CDR1 SGHDT and CDR2 YYEEEE. This CDR3 comprises 12 residues. The DNA for the CDR3 is TGTGCCAGCAGCTTGGCCTTACGCGAGCAGTACTTC. Translation gives CASSLALREQYF. Full variable domain (outside the CDR3, taken from reference TRBV5-6 and TRBJ2-7): DAGVTQSPTHLIKTRGQQVTLRCSPKSGHDTVSWYQQALGQGPQFIFQYYEEEERQRGNFPDRFSGHQFPNYSSELNVNALLLGDSALYLCASSLALREQYFGPGTRLTVT.

The chain employs TRBV29-1 and TRBJ1-2; D is ambiguous. Trimming removed 5 bases from V and 4 bases from J, with 14 bases in between. The CDR3 is 13 amino acids. In germline, CDR1 is SQVTM, CDR2 ANQGSEA. Written as DNA, the CDR3 is TGCAGCGTTCACTATGACGACCTCTATGGCTACACCTTC. This gives the protein CSVHYDDLYGYTF.

This chain uses TRBV5-1 with TRBJ2-7, with 14 bases lining up with TRBD2. V was clipped by 4 bases and J by 4 bases; unmatched bases: 4. Germline V gene lookup returns CDR1 SGHRS and CDR2 YFSETQ. CDR3 length: 15 residues. CDR3 loop: CASSPGTSGGYEQYF. The DNA of the CDR3 is TGCGCCAGCAGCCCAGGGACTAGCGGGGGTTACGAGCAGTACTTC.

This rearrangement joins TRBV6-5 to TRBJ1-2; D gene ambiguous. The CDR3 loop spans 15 amino acids. V lost 0 bases and J lost 3, with 11 bases in between. Germline-derived CDR1 and CDR2 are MNHEY and SVGAGI. The CDR3 DNA reads as TGTGCCAGCAGTTACTCGGTCCAGGACTACTATGGCTACACCTTC. The encoded protein is CASSYSVQDYYGYTF.

The chain couples TRBV24-1 to TRBJ2-2; TRBD1 matches 9 bases. Germline trimming cut 3 bases from V and 7 bases from J; bases unmatched to any gene: 5. This CDR3 has 15 amino acids. Germline values: CDR1 KGHDR, CDR2 SFDVKD. This CDR3 is CATSDPGQGIGELFF. CDR3 nucleotide sequence: TGTGCCACCAGTGATCCCGGACAGGGGATCGGGGAGCTGTTTTTT.